This T cell receptor (beta chain) was profiled in a study of control samples from healthy donors and cancer patients. Method: immunoSEQ multiplex PCR; TCRdb's copy keeps in-frame clones and lacks some. Among about 410,000 clones listed, more than 80% were seen once. V dropped 2 bases and J dropped 9 bases, with 11 bases sitting between them. This CDR3 contains 13 residues. The chain carries TRBV12-3 or TRBV12-4 and TRBJ2-1; D remains unclear. This TCR was sampled from a man between 40 and 49 years old with head and neck cancer. The sequenced sample consisted of PBMCs. For the CDR3, the DNA is TGTGCCAGCAGTTTATCGACCCACGCTGAGCAGTTCTTC. This encodes CASSLSTHAEQFF.